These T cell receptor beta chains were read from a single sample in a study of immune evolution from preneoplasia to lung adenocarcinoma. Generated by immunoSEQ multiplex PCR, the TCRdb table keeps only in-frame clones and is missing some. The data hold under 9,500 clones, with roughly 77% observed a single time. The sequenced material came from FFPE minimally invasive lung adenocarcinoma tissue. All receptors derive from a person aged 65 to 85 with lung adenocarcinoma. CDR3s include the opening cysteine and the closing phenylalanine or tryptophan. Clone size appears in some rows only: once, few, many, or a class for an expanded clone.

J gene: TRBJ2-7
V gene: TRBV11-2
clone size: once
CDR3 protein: CASSLAGGGYPYEQYF

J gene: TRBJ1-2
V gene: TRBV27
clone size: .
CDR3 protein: CASSPHPTFVGYTF

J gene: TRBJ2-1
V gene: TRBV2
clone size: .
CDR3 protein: CASSEELSGGRNEQFF

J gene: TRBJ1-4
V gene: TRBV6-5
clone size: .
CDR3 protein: CASRDGWANEKLFF

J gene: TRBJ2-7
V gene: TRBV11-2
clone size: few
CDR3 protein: CASSFRRAGEQYF

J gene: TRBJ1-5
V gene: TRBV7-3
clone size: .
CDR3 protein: CASSLGGQGANQPQHF

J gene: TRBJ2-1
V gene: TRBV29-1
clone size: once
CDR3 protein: CSGQGAYNEQFF

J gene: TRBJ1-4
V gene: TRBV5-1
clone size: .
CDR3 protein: CASSLDSTNEKLFF

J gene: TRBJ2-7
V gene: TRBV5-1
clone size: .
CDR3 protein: CASSLSLAETSYEQYF

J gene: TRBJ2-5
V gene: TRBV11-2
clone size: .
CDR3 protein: CASSSQYQETQYF

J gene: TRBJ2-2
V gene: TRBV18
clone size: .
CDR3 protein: CASSPSGTGDGELFF

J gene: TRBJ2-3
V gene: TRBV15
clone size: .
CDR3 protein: CATSRDQGTQYF

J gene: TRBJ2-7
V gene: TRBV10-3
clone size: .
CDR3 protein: CAISGGLADEEQYF

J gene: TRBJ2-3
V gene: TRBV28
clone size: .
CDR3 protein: CASETSATDTQYF

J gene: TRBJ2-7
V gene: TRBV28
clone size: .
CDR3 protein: CASSLLDRGYEQYF

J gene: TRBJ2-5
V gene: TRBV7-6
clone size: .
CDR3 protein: CASSLAQETQYF

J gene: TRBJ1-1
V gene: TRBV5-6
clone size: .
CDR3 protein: CASSLGGFGNTEAFF

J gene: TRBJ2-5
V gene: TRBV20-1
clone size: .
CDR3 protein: CSALKVGQYF

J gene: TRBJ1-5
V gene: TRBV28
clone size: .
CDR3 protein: CASPRDRGRYSNQPQHF

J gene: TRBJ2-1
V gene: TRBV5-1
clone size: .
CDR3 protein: CASSLMSGGASAYNEQFF

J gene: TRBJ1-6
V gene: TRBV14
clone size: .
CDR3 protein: CASSRSLSPLHF

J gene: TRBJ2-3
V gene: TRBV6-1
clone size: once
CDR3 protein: CASSFRQGNTDTQYF

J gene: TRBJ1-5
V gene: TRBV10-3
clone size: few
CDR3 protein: CAIKSDRGNQPQHF

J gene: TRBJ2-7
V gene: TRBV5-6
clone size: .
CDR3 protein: CASSFFQNSYEQYF

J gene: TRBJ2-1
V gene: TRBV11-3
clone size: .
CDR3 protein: CASSSGAGGLYNEQFF

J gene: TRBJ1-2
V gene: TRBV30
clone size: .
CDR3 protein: CAWRATGYYGYTF

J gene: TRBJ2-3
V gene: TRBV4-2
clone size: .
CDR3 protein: CASSQSPGTSGGWYF

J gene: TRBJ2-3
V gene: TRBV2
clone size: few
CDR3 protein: CASRLAGGLGDTDTQYF

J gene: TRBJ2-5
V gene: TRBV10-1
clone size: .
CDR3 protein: CASSRGEETQYF

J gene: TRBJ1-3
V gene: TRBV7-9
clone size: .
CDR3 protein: CASSSLNTIYF

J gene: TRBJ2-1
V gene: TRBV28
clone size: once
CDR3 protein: CASKYSYNEQFF

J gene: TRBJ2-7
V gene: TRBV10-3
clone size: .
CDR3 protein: CAISESIGGEQYF

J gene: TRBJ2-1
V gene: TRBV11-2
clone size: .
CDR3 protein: CASSLDRGSYNEQFF